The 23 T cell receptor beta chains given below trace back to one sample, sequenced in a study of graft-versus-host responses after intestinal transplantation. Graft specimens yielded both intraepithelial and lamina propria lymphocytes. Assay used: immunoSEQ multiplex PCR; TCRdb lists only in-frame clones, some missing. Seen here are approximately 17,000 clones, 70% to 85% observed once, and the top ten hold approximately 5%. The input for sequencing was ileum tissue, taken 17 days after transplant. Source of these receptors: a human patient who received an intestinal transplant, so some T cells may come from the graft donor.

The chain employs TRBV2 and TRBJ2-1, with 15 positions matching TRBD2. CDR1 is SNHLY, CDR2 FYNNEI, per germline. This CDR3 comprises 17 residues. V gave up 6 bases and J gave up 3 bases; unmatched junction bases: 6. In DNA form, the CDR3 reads TGTGCCAGCAGCCTAGGACTAGCGGGAGGGCGCTACAATGAGCAGTTCTTC. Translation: CASSLGLAGGRYNEQFF.

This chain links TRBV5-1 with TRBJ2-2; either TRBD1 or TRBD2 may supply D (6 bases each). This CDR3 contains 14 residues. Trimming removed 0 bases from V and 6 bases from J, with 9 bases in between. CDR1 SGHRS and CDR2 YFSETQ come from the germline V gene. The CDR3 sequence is CASSLAGGPGELFF. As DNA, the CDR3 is TGCGCCAGCAGCTTGGCCGGGGGCCCCGGGGAGCTGTTTTTT. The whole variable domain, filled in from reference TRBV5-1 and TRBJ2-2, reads KAGVTQTPRYLIKTRGQQVTLSCSPISGHRSVSWYQQTPGQGLQFLFEYFSETQRNKGNFPGRFSGRQFSNSRSEMNVSTLELGDSALYLCASSLAGGPGELFFGEGSRLTVL.

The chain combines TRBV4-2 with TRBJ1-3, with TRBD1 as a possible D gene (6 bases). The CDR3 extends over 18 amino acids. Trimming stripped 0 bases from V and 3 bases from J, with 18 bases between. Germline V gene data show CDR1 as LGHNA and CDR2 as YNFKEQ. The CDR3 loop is CASSQELYGGADGNTIYF. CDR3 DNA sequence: TGTGCCAGCAGCCAAGAACTTTATGGGGGCGCGGATGGAAACACCATATATTTT.

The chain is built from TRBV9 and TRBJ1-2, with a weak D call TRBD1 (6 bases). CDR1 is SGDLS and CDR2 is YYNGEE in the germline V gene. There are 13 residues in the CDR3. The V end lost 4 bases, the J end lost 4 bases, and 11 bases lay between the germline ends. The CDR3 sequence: CASSPQQGYGYTF. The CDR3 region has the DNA TGTGCCAGCAGCCCCCAACAGGGCTATGGCTACACCTTC.

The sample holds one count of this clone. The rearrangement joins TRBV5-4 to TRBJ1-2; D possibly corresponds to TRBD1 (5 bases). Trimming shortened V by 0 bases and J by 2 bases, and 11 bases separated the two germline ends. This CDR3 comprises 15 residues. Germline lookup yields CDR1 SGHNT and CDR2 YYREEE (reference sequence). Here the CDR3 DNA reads TGTGCCAGCAGCTTGGACGGGGCCTTAAACTATGGCTACACCTTC. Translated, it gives CASSLDGALNYGYTF.

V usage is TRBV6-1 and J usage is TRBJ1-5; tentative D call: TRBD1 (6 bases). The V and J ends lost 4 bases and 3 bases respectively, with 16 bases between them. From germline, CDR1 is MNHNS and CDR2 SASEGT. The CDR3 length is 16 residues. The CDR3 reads CASSVRGGQTNQPQHF. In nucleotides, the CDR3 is TGTGCCAGCAGTGTCCGGGGGGGACAAACCAATCAGCCCCAGCATTTT.

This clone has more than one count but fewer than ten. The DNA of the CDR3 is TGCAGCGTTGGGCCGGGACAGGGGGGGTACGAGCAGTACTTC. Residues: CSVGPGQGGYEQYF. The chain employs TRBV29-1 and TRBJ2-7, with TRBD1 matching 11 bases. Germline loops: CDR1 SQVTM, CDR2 ANQGSEA. This CDR3 spans 14 amino acids. J gave up 4 bases and V 4 bases, and 6 bases lay outside the gene matches.

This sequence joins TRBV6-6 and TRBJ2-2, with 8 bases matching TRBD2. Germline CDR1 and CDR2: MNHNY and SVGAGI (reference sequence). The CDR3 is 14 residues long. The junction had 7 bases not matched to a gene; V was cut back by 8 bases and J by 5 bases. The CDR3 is CASLREGRTGELFF. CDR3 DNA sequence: TGTGCCAGCCTTCGGGAGGGCCGGACCGGGGAGCTGTTTTTT.

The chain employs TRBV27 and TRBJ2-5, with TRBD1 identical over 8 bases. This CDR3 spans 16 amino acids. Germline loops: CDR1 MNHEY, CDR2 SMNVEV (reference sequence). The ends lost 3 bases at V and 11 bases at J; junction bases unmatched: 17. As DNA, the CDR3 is TGTGCCAGCAGTTTCCTAACCAGGGGGCGAGGCAAAGAGCAGTACTTC. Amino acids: CASSFLTRGRGKEQYF.

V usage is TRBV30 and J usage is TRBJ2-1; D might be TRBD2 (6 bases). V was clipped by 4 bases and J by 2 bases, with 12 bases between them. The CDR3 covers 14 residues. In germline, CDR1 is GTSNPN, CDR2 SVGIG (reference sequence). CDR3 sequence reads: CAWTGRTPYNEQFF. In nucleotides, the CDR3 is TGTGCCTGGACAGGGAGGACCCCCTACAATGAGCAGTTCTTC.

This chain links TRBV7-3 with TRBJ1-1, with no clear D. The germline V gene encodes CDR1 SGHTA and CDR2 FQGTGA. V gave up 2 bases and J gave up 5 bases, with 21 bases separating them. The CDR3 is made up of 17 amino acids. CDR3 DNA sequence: TGTGCCAGCAGCTTACTAATACAGACTAAATCGGGGACTGAAGCTTTCTTT. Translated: CASSLLIQTKSGTEAFF.

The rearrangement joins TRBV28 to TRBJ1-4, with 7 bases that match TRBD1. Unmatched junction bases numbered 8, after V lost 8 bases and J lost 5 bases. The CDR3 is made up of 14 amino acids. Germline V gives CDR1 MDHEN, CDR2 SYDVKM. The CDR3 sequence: CASLPGQQNEKLFF. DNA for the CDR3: TGTGCCAGCCTCCCGGGACAGCAAAATGAAAAACTGTTTTTT.

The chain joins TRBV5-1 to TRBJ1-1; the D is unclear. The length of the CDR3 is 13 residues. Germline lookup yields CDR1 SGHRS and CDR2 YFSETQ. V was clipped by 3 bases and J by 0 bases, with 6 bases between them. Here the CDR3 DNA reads TGCGCCAGCAGCTGGGCGGTGAACACTGAAGCTTTCTTT. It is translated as CASSWAVNTEAFF.

The CDR3 loop reads CASRTSGRETQYF. CDR3 DNA sequence: TGTGCCAGCAGGACTAGCGGGAGAGAGACCCAGTACTTC. The V gene is TRBV28, the J gene TRBJ2-5; 12 bases align to TRBD2. V was clipped by 6 bases and J by 4 bases; unmatched bases: 0. This CDR3 spans 13 amino acids. Germline loops: CDR1 MDHEN, CDR2 SYDVKM.

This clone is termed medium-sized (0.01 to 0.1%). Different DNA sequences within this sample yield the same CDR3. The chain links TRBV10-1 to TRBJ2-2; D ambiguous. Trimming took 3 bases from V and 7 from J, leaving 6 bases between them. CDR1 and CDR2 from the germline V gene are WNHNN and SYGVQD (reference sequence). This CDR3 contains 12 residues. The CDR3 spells CASSEGRGELFF. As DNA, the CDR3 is TGCGCCAGCAGTGAAGGCCGCGGGGAGCTGTTTTTT.

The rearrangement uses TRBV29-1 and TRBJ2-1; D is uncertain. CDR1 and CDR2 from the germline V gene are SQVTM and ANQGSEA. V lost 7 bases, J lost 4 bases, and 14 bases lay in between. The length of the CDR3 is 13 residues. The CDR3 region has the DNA TGCAGCGGTAACCGCCCGGATTACAATGAGCAGTTCTTC. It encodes CSGNRPDYNEQFF.

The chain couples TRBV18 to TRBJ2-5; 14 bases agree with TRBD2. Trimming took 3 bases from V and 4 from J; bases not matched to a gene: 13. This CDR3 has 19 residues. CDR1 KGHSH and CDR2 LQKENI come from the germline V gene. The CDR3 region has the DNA TGTGCCAGCTCACCCCCAAGGGGACTAGCGGGAGTCTTGGGAGAGACCCAGTACTTC. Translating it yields CASSPPRGLAGVLGETQYF.

This CDR3 reads CASSSGNTIYF. DNA for the CDR3: TGTGCCAGCAGCAGCGGAAACACCATATATTTT. The rearrangement joins TRBV7-8 to TRBJ1-3, with no clear D. The CDR3 has 11 residues. Germline V gene sequence: CDR1 SGHVS, CDR2 FQNEAQ. Trimming cost V 5 bases and J 4 bases, with 3 bases left between them. The complete variable domain, with remaining parts taken from reference TRBV7-8 and TRBJ1-3, reads GAGVSQSPRYKVAKRGQDVALRCDPISGHVSLFWYQQALGQGPEFLTYFQNEAQLDKSGLPSDRFFAERPEGSVSTLKIQRTQQEDSAVYLCASSSGNTIYFGEGSWLTVV.

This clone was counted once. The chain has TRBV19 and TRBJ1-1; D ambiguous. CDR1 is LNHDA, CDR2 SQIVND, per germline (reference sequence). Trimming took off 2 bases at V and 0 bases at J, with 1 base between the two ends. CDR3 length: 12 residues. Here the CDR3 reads CASSILNTEAFF. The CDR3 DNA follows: TGTGCCAGTAGTATACTGAACACTGAAGCTTTCTTT.

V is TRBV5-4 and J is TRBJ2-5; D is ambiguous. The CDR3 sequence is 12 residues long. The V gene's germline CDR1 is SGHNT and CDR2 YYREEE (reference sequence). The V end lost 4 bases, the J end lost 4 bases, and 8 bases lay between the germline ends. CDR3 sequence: CASSPTAETQYF. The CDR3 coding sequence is TGTGCCAGCAGCCCCACCGCAGAGACCCAGTACTTC.

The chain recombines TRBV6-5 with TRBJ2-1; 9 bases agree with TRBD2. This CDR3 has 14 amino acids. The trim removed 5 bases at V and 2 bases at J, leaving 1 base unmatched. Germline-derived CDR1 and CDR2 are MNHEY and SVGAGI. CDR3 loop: CASSLAGTYNEQFF. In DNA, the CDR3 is TGTGCCAGCAGTCTAGCGGGAACCTACAATGAGCAGTTCTTC.

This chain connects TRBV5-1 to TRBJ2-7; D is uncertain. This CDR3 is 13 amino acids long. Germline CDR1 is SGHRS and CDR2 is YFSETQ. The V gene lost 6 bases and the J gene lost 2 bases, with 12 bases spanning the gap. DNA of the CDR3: TGCGCCAGCAACTTTGCGCCAACCTACGAGCAGTACTTC. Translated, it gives CASNFAPTYEQYF.

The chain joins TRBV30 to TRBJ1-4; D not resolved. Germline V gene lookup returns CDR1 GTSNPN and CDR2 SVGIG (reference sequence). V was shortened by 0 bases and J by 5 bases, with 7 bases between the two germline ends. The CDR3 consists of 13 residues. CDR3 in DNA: TGTGCCTGGAGTGTAATGGGAAATGAAAAACTGTTTTTT. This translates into CAWSVMGNEKLFF.